Each of the 9 T cell receptor beta chains below was sequenced from the same sample in a study of T cell responses to AZD1222 COVID-19 vaccine. The data were produced by immunoSEQ multiplex PCR, yet TCRdb's version contains in-frame clones alone and is incomplete. The table records under 140,000 clones, roughly 89% of them present only once. Source: peripheral blood, taken 28 days after the second AZD1222 dose. Receptor source: an adult who received the AZD1222 COVID-19 vaccine.

The gene calls are TRBV7-9 and TRBJ2-7, with 8 bases matching TRBD2. The V gene end was trimmed by 2 bases and the J gene end by 6 bases; junction bases not matched to a gene: 9. This CDR3 contains 15 residues. Germline V gives CDR1 SEHNR, CDR2 FQNEAQ (reference sequence). This CDR3 reads CASSLSNSGASEQYF. CDR3 in DNA: TGTGCCAGCAGCTTATCTAATAGCGGGGCTTCCGAGCAGTACTTC.

The rearrangement uses TRBV18 and TRBJ1-1; 11 bases align to TRBD1. With V trimmed by 5 bases and J by 5 bases, 4 bases remained unmatched. From germline, CDR1 is KGHSH and CDR2 LQKENI. The CDR3 loop spans 14 amino acids. CDR3 nucleotide sequence: TGTGCCAGCTCAGGACAGGGGGCAGATACTGAAGCTTTCTTT. It yields the protein CASSGQGADTEAFF. The full variable domain, completed using reference TRBV18 and TRBJ1-1, is NAGVMQNPRHLVRRRGQEARLRCSPMKGHSHVYWYRQLPEEGLKFMVYLQKENIIDESGMPKERFSAEFPKEGPSILRIQQVVRGDSAAYFCASSGQGADTEAFFGQGTRLTVV.

The chain is built from TRBV7-9 and TRBJ2-4; D might be TRBD1 or TRBD2, each matching 5 bases. The CDR3 is made up of 15 amino acids. The ends were cut back, 2 bases at V and 6 bases at J, with 14 bases in the middle. Germline values: CDR1 SEHNR, CDR2 FQNEAQ (reference sequence). Written as DNA, the CDR3 is TGTGCCAGCAGCTTAAACAGTAGAGGGGTAAACATTCAGTACTTC. Amino acid sequence: CASSLNSRGVNIQYF.

This chain uses TRBV4-2 with TRBJ1-6, with D possibly matching TRBD1 (5 bases). V lost 0 bases and J lost 9, with 9 bases in between. Germline V lookup: CDR1 LGHNA, CDR2 YNFKEQ. The CDR3 runs to 14 residues. CDR3 protein: CASSQDQGGSPLHF. The CDR3 region has the DNA TGTGCCAGCAGCCAAGATCAGGGCGGTTCACCCCTCCACTTT.

This sequence joins TRBV6-5 and TRBJ1-5; 9 bases line up with TRBD1. Germline V lookup: CDR1 MNHEY, CDR2 SVGAGI. The V segment lost 2 bases and the J segment 4 bases; nucleotides outside the gene matches: 6. The length of the CDR3 is 16 residues. The CDR3 region is CASSYGYRGQNQPQHF. The CDR3 DNA is TGTGCCAGCAGTTACGGGTACAGGGGGCAGAATCAGCCCCAGCATTTT.

This chain connects TRBV7-2 to TRBJ2-3, with a possible D match to TRBD2 (6 bases). Looked up from germline, CDR1 is SGHTA and CDR2 is FQGNSA. The CDR3 runs to 13 residues. With 6 bases removed from V and 5 bases from J, the gap between germline ends came to 12 bases. As DNA, the CDR3 is TGTGCCAGCAGAGACGGGGGTGGAGATACGCAGTATTTT. Translation: CASRDGGGDTQYF.

The chain couples TRBV6-2 or TRBV6-3 to TRBJ2-6; TRBD2 might be the D (5 bases). The CDR3 loop spans 16 amino acids. V lost 1 base and J lost 0, with 7 bases in between. CDR1 is MNHEY, CDR2 SVGEGT, per germline. CDR3 residues: CASSYYGNSGANVLTF. The CDR3 region has the DNA TGTGCCAGCAGTTACTACGGGAACTCTGGGGCCAACGTCCTGACTTTC.

This clone has a single count. V and J are TRBV15 and TRBJ2-2, with 7 bases matching TRBD1. Germline values: CDR1 LNHNV, CDR2 YYDKDF (reference sequence). This CDR3 comprises 15 residues. The V gene end was trimmed by 1 base and the J gene end by 3 bases; junction bases not matched to a gene: 2. In nucleotides, the CDR3 is TGTGCCACCAGCAGAGCAACAGGGGACACCGGGGAGCTGTTTTTT. This gives the protein CATSRATGDTGELFF.

The CDR3 loop reads CASRLFPPGTLYGYTF. CDR3 coding DNA: TGTGCCAGCAGGCTTTTCCCCCCAGGGACCCTCTATGGCTACACCTTC. J is TRBJ1-2 and V is TRBV5-5; a possible D gene is TRBD1 (5 bases). Germline V gene lookup returns CDR1 SGHKS and CDR2 YYEKEE (reference sequence). Trimming removed 5 bases from V and 4 bases from J, with 21 bases in between. This CDR3 spans 16 amino acids. Full variable domain (missing parts from reference TRBV5-5 and TRBJ1-2): DAGVTQSPTHLIKTRGQQVTLRCSPISGHKSVSWYQQVLGQGPQFIFQYYEKEERGRGNFPDRFSARQFPNYSSELNVNALLLGDSALYLCASRLFPPGTLYGYTFGSGTRLTVV.